One and the same sample provided the 6 T cell receptor beta chains below, sequenced in a study of blood T cells in healthy people across ages. PCR was performed a second time for about 7 to 12 cycles using a sample-barcoded 5' primer and a J-beta primer mix. Using its own MiXCR run on the 5' RACE reads, TCRdb lists one record per CDR3 protein. The data show around 1,100,000 distinct CDR3 sequences, 35% to 45% seen once. Sequencing was carried out using blood. The receptor source for this set is a man aged 18 to 30 in good health.

This chain links TRBV6-5 with TRBJ1-1; the D is unclear. V lost 6 bases and J 0 bases, leaving 8 bases between the germline ends. The germline CDR1 and CDR2 sequences are MNHEY and SVGAGI. The CDR3 has 13 amino acids. The CDR3 DNA follows: TGTGCCAGCAGCCTCATGTTGAACACTGAAGCTTTCTTT. Protein: CASSLMLNTEAFF.

The rearrangement links TRBV4-1 to TRBJ1-2; weak D call: TRBD1 (5 bases). Germline V gene data show CDR1 as MGHRA and CDR2 as YSYEKL. The V gene lost 1 base and the J gene lost 3 bases, with 12 bases spanning the gap. The CDR3 extends over 15 amino acids. Written as DNA, the CDR3 is TGCGCCAGCAGCCAAGTTAAAACAGGAGACTATGGCTACACCTTC. It yields the protein CASSQVKTGDYGYTF.

The gene calls are TRBV20-1 and TRBJ1-1; tentative D call: TRBD1 (6 bases). The CDR3 is 15 residues long. Germline loops: CDR1 DFQATT, CDR2 SNEGSKA (reference sequence). Trimming took off 0 bases at V and 0 bases at J, with 11 bases between the two ends. DNA of the CDR3: TGCAGTGCTAGAGATATGGGGGGCCTGAACACTGAAGCTTTCTTT. Translating it yields CSARDMGGLNTEAFF.

The chain uses TRBV28 and TRBJ2-5; 7 bases map to TRBD1. The CDR3 length is 15 residues. With V trimmed by 4 bases and J by 0 bases, 5 bases remained unmatched. The germline gives CDR1 MDHEN, CDR2 SYDVKM. The CDR3 here is CASSSKGAYQETQYF. CDR3 nucleotides: TGTGCCAGCAGTTCAAAGGGGGCGTACCAAGAGACCCAGTACTTC.

The count of this clonotype is one. The chain has TRBV29-1 and TRBJ1-3; no reliable D call. The CDR3 is made up of 11 amino acids. Per germline, CDR1 SQVTM and CDR2 ANQGSEA. Deletions cut 3 bases from V and 9 bases from J, with 9 bases between. The CDR3 here is CSVEDGGTIYF. The CDR3 DNA sequence: TGCAGCGTTGAGGACGGCGGCACCATATATTTT.

The chain recombines TRBV29-1 with TRBJ1-2, with D unclear. Trimming removed 6 bases from V and 8 bases from J, with 22 bases in between. The germline CDR1 and CDR2 sequences are SQVTM and ANQGSEA. The CDR3 spans 14 residues. This CDR3 reads CSVGEGRHPGGYTF. CDR3 DNA sequence: TGCAGCGTCGGAGAAGGACGGCATCCGGGGGGCTACACCTTC.